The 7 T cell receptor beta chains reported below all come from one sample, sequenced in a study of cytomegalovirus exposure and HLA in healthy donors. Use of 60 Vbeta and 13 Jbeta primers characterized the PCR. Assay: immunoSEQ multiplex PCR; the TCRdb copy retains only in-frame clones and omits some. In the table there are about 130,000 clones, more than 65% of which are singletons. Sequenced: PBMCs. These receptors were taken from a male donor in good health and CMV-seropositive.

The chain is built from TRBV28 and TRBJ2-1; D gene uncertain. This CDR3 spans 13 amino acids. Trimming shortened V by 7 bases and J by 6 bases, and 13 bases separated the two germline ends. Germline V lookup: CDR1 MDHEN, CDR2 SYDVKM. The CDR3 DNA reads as TGTGCCAGCACCACCCCTGTGAGCAATGAGCAGTTCTTC. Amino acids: CASTTPVSNEQFF. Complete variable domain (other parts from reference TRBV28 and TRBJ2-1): DVKVTQSSRYLVKRTGEKVFLECVQDMDHENMFWYRQDPGLGLRLIYFSYDVKMKEKGDIPEGYSVSREKKERFSLILESASTNQTSMYLCASTTPVSNEQFFGPGTRLTVL.

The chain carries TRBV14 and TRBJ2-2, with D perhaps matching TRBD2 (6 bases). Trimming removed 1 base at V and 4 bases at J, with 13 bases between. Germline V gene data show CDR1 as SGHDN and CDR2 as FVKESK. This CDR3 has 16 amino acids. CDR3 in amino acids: CASSQVTSGSTGELFF. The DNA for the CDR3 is TGTGCCAGCAGCCAAGTCACAAGCGGGTCCACCGGGGAGCTGTTTTTT.

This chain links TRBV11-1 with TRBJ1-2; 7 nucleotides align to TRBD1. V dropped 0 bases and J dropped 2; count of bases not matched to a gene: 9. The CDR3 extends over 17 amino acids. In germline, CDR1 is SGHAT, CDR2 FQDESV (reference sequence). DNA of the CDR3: TGTGCCAGCAGCTTAGCGCGCGGACAGGCAGCAAACTATGGCTACACCTTC. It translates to CASSLARGQAANYGYTF.

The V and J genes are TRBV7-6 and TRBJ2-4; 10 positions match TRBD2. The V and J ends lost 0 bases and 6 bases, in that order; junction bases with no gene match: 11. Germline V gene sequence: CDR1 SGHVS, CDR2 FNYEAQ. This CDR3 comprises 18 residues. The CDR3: CASSLAGVSSGGGNIQYF. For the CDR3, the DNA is TGTGCCAGCAGCTTAGCCGGGGTCTCTAGCGGGGGAGGAAACATTCAGTACTTC.

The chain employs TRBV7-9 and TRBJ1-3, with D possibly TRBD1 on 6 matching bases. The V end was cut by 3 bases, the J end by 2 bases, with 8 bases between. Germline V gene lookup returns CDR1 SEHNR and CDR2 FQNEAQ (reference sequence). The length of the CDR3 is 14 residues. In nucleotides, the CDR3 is TGTGCCAGCAGCTTGAGGGGGACTGGAAACACCATATATTTT. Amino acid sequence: CASSLRGTGNTIYF.

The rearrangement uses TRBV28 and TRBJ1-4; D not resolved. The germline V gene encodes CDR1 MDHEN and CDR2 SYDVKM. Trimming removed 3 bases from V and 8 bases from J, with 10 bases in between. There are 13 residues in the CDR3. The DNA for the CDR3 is TGTGCCAGCAGTTTGGTAGGAGACGAAAAACTGTTTTTT. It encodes CASSLVGDEKLFF.

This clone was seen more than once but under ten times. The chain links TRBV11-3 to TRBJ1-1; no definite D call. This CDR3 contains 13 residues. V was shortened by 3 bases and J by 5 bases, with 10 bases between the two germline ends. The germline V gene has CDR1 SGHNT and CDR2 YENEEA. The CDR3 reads CASSLAPRTEAFF. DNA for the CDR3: TGTGCCAGCAGCTTGGCCCCCAGGACTGAAGCTTTCTTT.